The 23 T cell receptor beta chains below all came from one sample that was sequenced in a study of blood T cell repertoires in COVID-19. The repertoire was sequenced with immunoSEQ multiplex PCR; TCRdb's copy has only in-frame clones and lacks some. Among around 50,000 clones listed, over 80% were seen once. Sequencing was done on a sample of peripheral blood. These receptor sequences come from a woman aged 55-70 years with acute or convalescent COVID-19.

The chain links TRBV6-5 to TRBJ2-2; 7 bases align to TRBD2. V dropped 6 bases and J dropped 5; count of bases not matched to a gene: 6. Germline V CDR1 and CDR2: MNHEY, SVGAGI. The CDR3 covers 14 residues. CDR3 region: CASRRDYQTGELFF. The CDR3 bases are TGTGCCAGCAGGCGGGACTACCAAACCGGGGAGCTGTTTTTT.

This clone has a handful of counts. The chain recombines TRBV27 with TRBJ2-7, with TRBD2 identical over 13 bases. After removal of 4 bases from V and 7 bases from J, the junction contained 1 base not matched to a gene. CDR3 length: 13 amino acids. Germline assignment: CDR1 MNHEY and CDR2 SMNVEV (reference sequence). In DNA, the CDR3 is TGTGCCAGCAGTTCGACTAGCGGGGGGGAGCAGTACTTC. This sequence encodes CASSSTSGGEQYF.

The CDR3 sequence is CASSLDRDVGYTF. The CDR3 DNA reads TGTGCCAGCAGCTTGGACAGGGACGTCGGCTACACCTTC. The rearrangement joins TRBV5-4 to TRBJ1-2; tentatively, D is TRBD1 (6 bases). Looked up from germline, CDR1 is SGHNT and CDR2 is YYREEE (reference sequence). Trimming left V 0 bases short and J 8 bases short, with 11 bases between. This CDR3 spans 13 amino acids.

The chain employs TRBV6-6 and TRBJ2-3, with D possibly matching TRBD2 (7 bases). Germline CDR1 is MNHNY and CDR2 is SVGAGI (reference sequence). This CDR3 is 16 amino acids long. V shed 5 bases and J shed 2 bases, with 17 bases lying between them. As DNA, the CDR3 is TGTGCCAGCAGTCTGGGGAGGGACAAACCCACAGATACGCAGTATTTT. It specifies CASSLGRDKPTDTQYF.

The V and J genes are TRBV9 and TRBJ2-6; D gene ambiguous. Per germline, CDR1 SGDLS and CDR2 YYNGEE. This CDR3 contains 16 residues. The ends were cut back, 3 bases at V and 0 bases at J, with 10 bases in the middle. CDR3 coding DNA: TGTGCCAGCAGCGGGCACCGTGACTCTGGGGCCAACGTCCTGACTTTC. Translated: CASSGHRDSGANVLTF.

The chain joins TRBV7-9 to TRBJ2-7; TRBD1 aligns across 9 bases. The CDR3 is 16 residues long. Trimming took 5 bases from V and 7 from J; bases not matched to a gene: 15. Germline V CDR1 and CDR2: SEHNR, FQNEAQ (reference sequence). The CDR3 sequence: CASSQGAGQGGKEQYF. In DNA form, the CDR3 reads TGTGCCAGCAGCCAGGGGGCGGGACAGGGAGGAAAAGAGCAGTACTTC. Looking up the rest from reference TRBV7-9 and TRBJ2-7 gives the full variable domain: DTGVSQNPRHKITKRGQNVTFRCDPISEHNRLYWYRQTLGQGPEFLTYFQNEAQLEKSRLLSDRFSAERPKGSFSTLEIQRTEQGDSAMYLCASSQGAGQGGKEQYFGPGTRLTVT.

The CDR3 reads CASSPDSTNEKLFF. The CDR3 nucleotides read TGTGCCAGCAGTCCGGACAGTACTAATGAAAAACTGTTTTTT. The chain uses TRBV25-1 and TRBJ1-4, with D maybe TRBD1 (6 bases). Trimming removed 5 bases at V and 2 bases at J, with 9 bases between. This CDR3 has 14 residues. Per the germline V gene, CDR1 is MGHDK and CDR2 is SYGVNS.

The chain links TRBV19 to TRBJ1-3; TRBD1 matches 7 bases. This CDR3 is 15 amino acids long. V lost 3 bases and J lost 3; bases outside the gene matches: 5. The germline V gene has CDR1 LNHDA and CDR2 SQIVND (reference sequence). Here the CDR3 DNA reads TGTGCCAGTAGTATCCAACAGGGGAGTGGAAACACCATATATTTT. This sequence encodes CASSIQQGSGNTIYF.

The chain links TRBV9 to TRBJ1-2; D not certain. The ends were cut back, 0 bases at V and 4 bases at J, with 13 bases in the middle. Germline lookup yields CDR1 SGDLS and CDR2 YYNGEE. The CDR3 is 15 amino acids. CDR3 in DNA: TGTGCCAGCAGCGTAGAAATCCGGTCCGGCTATGGCTACACCTTC. Its protein product is CASSVEIRSGYGYTF.

This clone has only one observation. The chain links TRBV7-3 to TRBJ2-1; D possibly corresponds to TRBD2 (5 bases). In germline, CDR1 is SGHTA, CDR2 FQGTGA. This CDR3 region has 12 residues. V was clipped by 5 bases and J by 6 bases, with 8 bases between them. The CDR3 reads CASSQSGNEQFF. For the CDR3, the DNA is TGTGCCAGCAGCCAAAGCGGCAATGAGCAGTTCTTC.

The genes are TRBV10-3 and TRBJ2-5, with D possibly TRBD2 on 5 matching bases. CDR1 and CDR2 (germline): ENHRY, SYGVKD. CDR3 length: 12 amino acids. Trimming removed 3 bases from V and 5 bases from J, with 7 bases in between. CDR3 in amino acids: CAISEQRETQYF. DNA for the CDR3: TGTGCCATCAGTGAACAGCGGGAGACCCAGTACTTC.

The CDR3 region has the DNA TGTGCCAGCAGTCCCGGTCTGACAGGGGGCACAGATACGCAGTATTTT. Its translation: CASSPGLTGGTDTQYF. J is TRBJ2-3 and V is TRBV27, with TRBD1 matching 8 bases. The CDR3 contains 16 residues. CDR1 and CDR2 from the germline V gene are MNHEY and SMNVEV (reference sequence). The ends lost 5 bases at V and 1 base at J; junction bases unmatched: 8.

Of note for this clone: At the DNA level, this CDR3 is encoded by other sequences in the same sample as well. The chain uses TRBV29-1 and TRBJ2-6; D is unresolved. V gave up 4 bases and J gave up 0 bases, with 4 bases separating them. This CDR3 is built from 13 residues. Germline-derived CDR1 and CDR2 are SQVTM and ANQGSEA. Written as DNA, the CDR3 is TGCAGCGTTGCCCGCTCTGGGGCCAACGTCCTGACTTTC. Translated: CSVARSGANVLTF.

This chain connects TRBV6-2 or TRBV6-3 to TRBJ1-5; 9 nucleotides align to TRBD1. The germline V gene has CDR1 MNHEY and CDR2 SVGEGT. The CDR3 has 17 residues. J gave up 2 bases and V 5 bases, and 10 bases lay outside the gene matches. CDR3 nucleotide sequence: TGTGCCAGCAGTCTTGGACAGGGGTGGAAAGGCAATCAGCCCCAGCATTTT. This translates into CASSLGQGWKGNQPQHF.

V usage is TRBV20-1 and J usage is TRBJ2-1; weak D call: TRBD2 (6 bases). The CDR3 extends over 14 amino acids. Germline V gene lookup returns CDR1 DFQATT and CDR2 SNEGSKA (reference sequence). Between the trimmed V and J ends, which lost 3 bases and 3 bases, there was a span of 12 bases. The chain's CDR3 is CSASMLRGYNEQFF. CDR3 coding DNA: TGCAGTGCTAGTATGTTGCGGGGCTACAATGAGCAGTTCTTC.

V usage is TRBV27 and J usage is TRBJ2-7; no clear D gene. The V end was cut by 6 bases, the J end by 2 bases, with 17 bases between. The germline CDR1 and CDR2 sequences are MNHEY and SMNVEV (reference sequence). The CDR3 has 15 residues. This CDR3 is CASSPVSFDTYEQYF. The CDR3 region has the DNA TGTGCCAGCAGCCCAGTTTCGTTTGACACCTACGAGCAGTACTTC.

The chain recombines TRBV20-1 with TRBJ2-1; D perhaps matches TRBD1 (5 bases). V lost 3 bases and J lost 8, with 11 bases in between. The CDR3 is made up of 12 amino acids. Per the germline V gene, CDR1 is DFQATT and CDR2 is SNEGSKA (reference sequence). This CDR3 reads CSASQGIDEQFF. The CDR3 nucleotides are TGCAGTGCTAGTCAGGGTATCGATGAGCAGTTCTTC.

J is TRBJ1-4 and V is TRBV10-2, with 8 bases aligning to TRBD1. CDR3 size: 16 residues. CDR1 and CDR2 (germline): WSHSY, SAAADI. Trimming took 4 bases from V and 0 from J; bases not matched to a gene: 4. CDR3 coding DNA: TGCGCCAGCAGTGTGGGGACAGGTGCAACTAATGAAAAACTGTTTTTT. Its translation: CASSVGTGATNEKLFF.

The chain uses TRBV27 and TRBJ1-2; D is possibly TRBD1 (6 bases). This CDR3 contains 18 residues. Germline CDR1 reads MNHEY; CDR2 reads SMNVEV (reference sequence). Trimming left V 1 base short and J 5 bases short, with 23 bases between. CDR3 region: CASSLWGGRTLLGYGYTF. CDR3 DNA sequence: TGTGCCAGCAGTTTATGGGGGGGGCGGACTCTACTTGGGTATGGCTACACCTTC.

In this sample, this clone turned up once. The chain recombines TRBV5-6 with TRBJ2-7; 8 nucleotides match TRBD2. Looked up from germline, CDR1 is SGHDT and CDR2 is YYEEEE. The CDR3 runs to 16 residues. Trimming removed 3 bases from V and 6 bases from J; junction bases left unmatched: 14. The CDR3 sequence is CASSSGLVVIGAEQYF. In DNA, the CDR3 is TGTGCCAGCAGCTCGGGACTAGTCGTAATCGGGGCCGAGCAGTACTTC.

The chain recombines TRBV19 with TRBJ1-1; TRBD1 agrees at 8 bases. From germline, CDR1 is LNHDA and CDR2 SQIVND (reference sequence). Trimming at V came to 5 bases and at J to 3 bases, leaving 5 bases not matched to a gene. The CDR3 covers 14 residues. The CDR3 region is CASSSNRGDTEAFF. In DNA, the CDR3 is TGTGCCAGTAGTTCAAACAGGGGGGACACTGAAGCTTTCTTT.

The chain couples TRBV19 to TRBJ2-5; 8 positions match TRBD1. Germline V gene data show CDR1 as LNHDA and CDR2 as SQIVND (reference sequence). The CDR3 is 15 residues long. With V trimmed by 6 bases and J by 2 bases, 8 bases remained unmatched. The CDR3 nucleotides read TGTGCCAGTAGCCTAAGACAGGGGCTTCAAGAGACCCAGTACTTC. Protein product: CASSLRQGLQETQYF.

The chain links TRBV7-8 to TRBJ1-2; D unclear. CDR3 length: 14 amino acids. Deletions cut 2 bases from V and 7 bases from J, with 14 bases between. CDR1 is SGHVS, CDR2 FQNEAQ, per germline. CDR3 in amino acids: CASSLLREAGGYTF. In DNA form, the CDR3 reads TGTGCCAGCAGCTTATTAAGGGAGGCGGGTGGCTACACCTTC.